Listed here are 19 T cell receptor beta chains from one sample, sequenced in a study of human T cells and chemical hapten exposure. One entry per CDR3 protein, called by TCRdb with MiXCR from the RACE reads. The sample has around 300,000 distinct CDR3 sequences; approximately 6.3% are singletons. The time point here: patch test 1, 2 weeks after DPC sensitization. Treatment indicated: therapeutic diphenylcyclopropenone sensitization with weekly scalp DPC. The sample in question was whole blood, obtained in connection with sensitization to the hapten diphenylcyclopropenone (DPC). These receptor sequences come from a woman in her late teens or twenties with alopecia areata. Some clones in this sample may be carry-over from other donors' samples.

This clonotype was seen many times. The chain links TRBV10-2 to TRBJ2-3; TRBD2 matches at 8 bases. CDR3 length: 16 residues. Losses at the gene ends were 1 base for V and 1 base for J; bases not matched to a gene: 4. Germline CDR1 WSHSY, CDR2 SAAADI. The DNA for the CDR3 is TGCGCCAGCAGTGAGTGGAGTAGCGGGGGCACAGATACGCAGTATTTT. This gives the protein CASSEWSSGGTDTQYF.

This clonotype was picked up a small number of times. The rearrangement uses TRBV20-1 and TRBJ1-1; 8 bases map to TRBD1. The CDR3 sequence is 17 residues long. The V gene's germline CDR1 is DFQATT and CDR2 SNEGSKA (reference sequence). V lost 0 bases and J lost 0; bases outside the gene matches: 9. CDR3 residues: CSARDTGTGFMNTEAFF. The CDR3 nucleotides are TGCAGTGCTAGAGATACCGGGACAGGCTTTATGAACACTGAAGCTTTCTTT.

The chain uses TRBV27 and TRBJ2-2, with D perhaps TRBD2 (7 bases). V gave up 6 bases and J gave up 5 bases, with 16 bases separating them. CDR1 and CDR2 (germline): MNHEY, SMNVEV (reference sequence). This CDR3 spans 15 amino acids. The CDR3 DNA is TGTGCCAGCAGCGGACGGGGGGCCAGGACCGGGGAGCTGTTTTTT. This encodes CASSGRGARTGELFF.

This clonotype has just a few counts. This rearrangement joins TRBV4-2 to TRBJ1-6; 9 bases map to TRBD1. CDR3 size: 14 residues. V gave up 6 bases and J gave up 8 bases; unmatched junction bases: 5. CDR1 and CDR2 (germline): LGHNA, YNFKEQ. The CDR3 is CASRGDRVDSPLHF. The DNA for the CDR3 is TGTGCCAGCAGAGGGGACAGGGTCGATTCACCCCTCCACTTT.

This clonotype has at least ten counts. This rearrangement joins TRBV5-1 to TRBJ1-2; TRBD1 might be the D (6 bases). Trimming shortened V by 0 bases and J by 4 bases, and 10 bases separated the two germline ends. The length of the CDR3 is 14 residues. Germline V gene sequence: CDR1 SGHRS, CDR2 YFSETQ. The CDR3 DNA reads TGCGCCAGCAGCTTGGACAGGGACCGCTATGGCTACACCTTC. Residues: CASSLDRDRYGYTF.

This clonotype was seen more than once but under ten times. V and J are TRBV3-1 and TRBJ1-1; the match to TRBD1 covers 7 bases. The V and J ends lost 4 bases and 11 bases, in that order; junction bases with no gene match: 13. The CDR3 totals 14 residues. CDR1 LGHDT and CDR2 YNNKEL come from the germline V gene (reference sequence). CDR3 sequence reads: CASSPERRGHRAFF. CDR3 DNA sequence: TGTGCCAGCAGCCCCGAACGGAGGGGGCATCGGGCTTTCTTT.

A few counts support this clonotype. V is TRBV5-1 and J is TRBJ2-5; D call uncertain. V shed 4 bases and J shed 2 bases, with 6 bases lying between them. CDR1 is SGHRS, CDR2 YFSETQ, per germline. The CDR3 loop spans 12 amino acids. CDR3 region: CASSPRQETQYF. As DNA, the CDR3 is TGCGCCAGCAGCCCGAGACAAGAGACCCAGTACTTC. Filled out from reference TRBV5-1 and TRBJ2-5, the complete variable domain reads KAGVTQTPRYLIKTRGQQVTLSCSPISGHRSVSWYQQTPGQGLQFLFEYFSETQRNKGNFPGRFSGRQFSNSRSEMNVSTLELGDSALYLCASSPRQETQYFGPGTRLLVL.

This clonotype showed up just a few times. The J gene is TRBJ1-1, the V gene TRBV6-5; D remains unclear. Germline V CDR1 and CDR2: MNHEY, SVGAGI. The V and J ends lost 2 bases and 2 bases respectively, with 12 bases between them. This CDR3 spans 15 amino acids. CDR3 sequence reads: CASSYLPGANTEAFF. For the CDR3, the DNA is TGTGCCAGCAGTTACCTCCCGGGAGCCAACACTGAAGCTTTCTTT.

This clonotype was observed at least ten times. This chain links TRBV7-2 with TRBJ2-4; 8 bases are shared with TRBD1. The CDR3 contains 14 residues. Germline V CDR1 and CDR2: SGHTA, FQGNSA. With V trimmed by 2 bases and J by 8 bases, 5 bases remained unmatched. CDR3 DNA sequence: TGTGCCAGCAGCTTATCAGGGGGCACAGACATTCAGTACTTC. Amino acid sequence: CASSLSGGTDIQYF.

This clonotype was seen many times. The rearrangement joins TRBV27 to TRBJ2-7, with TRBD1 as a possible D gene (6 bases). V lost 5 bases and J lost 3, with 20 bases in between. The CDR3 has 16 residues. Germline V CDR1 and CDR2: MNHEY, SMNVEV (reference sequence). The CDR3: CASSTLPGTSDYEQYF. The CDR3 DNA reads TGTGCCAGCAGTACCTTGCCCGGGACATCAGACTACGAGCAGTACTTC.

This clonotype was observed a handful of times. This CDR3 reads CASRPDVAASAGTQYF. Here the CDR3 DNA reads TGTGCCAGCAGGCCGGACGTGGCTGCCTCCGCAGGTACGCAGTATTTT. The chain employs TRBV6-1 and TRBJ2-3; D is undetermined. Germline loops: CDR1 MNHNS, CDR2 SASEGT. The CDR3 spans 16 residues. Between the trimmed V and J ends, which lost 6 bases and 8 bases, there was a span of 24 bases.

V gene TRBV12-3 or TRBV12-4 combines with J gene TRBJ1-2, with unresolved D. Trimming removed 1 base from V and 7 bases from J, with 16 bases in between. This CDR3 is 15 amino acids long. Here the CDR3 DNA reads TGTGCCAGCAGTTTAGTCGCAGGCCTCAGACGTGGCTACACCTTC. It encodes CASSLVAGLRRGYTF.

This chain uses TRBV4-1 with TRBJ2-2; D gene unclear. V was clipped by 0 bases and J by 0 bases, with 11 bases between them. CDR3 size: 17 residues. Looked up from germline, CDR1 is MGHRA and CDR2 is YSYEKL. The DNA for the CDR3 is TGCGCCAGCAGCCAAGATGTCCCCAGCCCGAACACCGGGGAGCTGTTTTTT. It specifies CASSQDVPSPNTGELFF.

This clonotype was seen a handful of times. This chain links TRBV7-9 with TRBJ2-3; D may be TRBD2 (6 bases). Trimming took 5 bases from V and 6 from J, leaving 18 bases between them. Germline V gives CDR1 SEHNR, CDR2 FQNEAQ (reference sequence). The CDR3 has 15 amino acids. DNA for the CDR3: TGTGCCAGCAGCGGGGGGTCGGCGTACTCGGATACGCAGTATTTT. As protein: CASSGGSAYSDTQYF.

At least ten counts were recorded for this clonotype. This chain links TRBV12-3 or TRBV12-4 with TRBJ1-5; D is undetermined. The length of the CDR3 is 13 residues. The germline V and J ends were trimmed by 3 bases and 7 bases, with 10 bases remaining between them. The CDR3 sequence is CASSFDLRQPQHF. DNA for the CDR3: TGTGCCAGCAGTTTCGATTTACGGCAGCCCCAGCATTTT.

The rearrangement uses TRBV29-1 and TRBJ1-1, with 11 bases that match TRBD1. V lost 4 bases, J lost 9 bases, and 7 bases stayed unmatched. The CDR3 runs 13 residues. The germline CDR1 and CDR2 sequences are SQVTM and ANQGSEA. CDR3 in DNA: TGCAGCGTTGGAAGTAGGACAGGGGGCAAAGCTTTCTTT. Residues: CSVGSRTGGKAFF. Full variable domain (remainder filled in from reference TRBV29-1 and TRBJ1-1): SAVISQKPSRDICQRGTSLTIQCQVDSQVTMMFWYRQQPGQSLTLIATANQGSEATYESGFVIDKFPISRPNLTFSTLTVSNMSPEDSSIYLCSVGSRTGGKAFFGQGTRLTVV.

This clonotype was observed a few times. The chain joins TRBV6-2 or TRBV6-3 to TRBJ1-2; no reliable D call. Germline-derived CDR1 and CDR2 are MNHEY and SVGEGT. Trimming pared 2 bases from V and 9 bases from J, leaving 25 bases between. This CDR3 region has 17 residues. CDR3 loop: CASSYTPGRDELWSYTF. Written as DNA, the CDR3 is TGTGCCAGCAGTTACACCCCCGGACGGGATGAACTATGGAGCTACACCTTC.

This clonotype was seen repeatedly, ten times or more. The chain is built from TRBV29-1 and TRBJ2-5; 8 bases match TRBD1. The germline V gene has CDR1 SQVTM and CDR2 ANQGSEA. The V segment lost 1 base and the J segment 2 bases; nucleotides outside the gene matches: 9. CDR3 size: 16 residues. The CDR3 spells CSVEGRQGARQETQYF. The DNA of the CDR3 is TGCAGCGTTGAAGGGCGGCAGGGGGCGCGGCAAGAGACCCAGTACTTC.

The chain's CDR3 is CASRTGDSQYF. In DNA, the CDR3 is TGTGCCAGCAGAACAGGGGACTCCCAGTACTTC. This chain uses TRBV6-2 or TRBV6-3 with TRBJ2-4; D is possibly TRBD1 (7 bases). Germline lookup yields CDR1 MNHEY and CDR2 SVGEGT. The CDR3 is 11 residues long. Trimming removed 6 bases at V and 13 bases at J, with 13 bases between.